Listed below are T cell receptor beta chains from one sample, sequenced in a study of identical twins. TCRdb used MiXCR to reprocess the 5' RACE reads, holding one entry per CDR3 protein. The sample lists about 390,000 distinct CDR3 sequences; roughly 10% were seen once. Sample: naive T cells sorted from blood. The receptors were sampled from a woman aged 45-60 years in good health. CDR3s include the opening cysteine and the closing phenylalanine or tryptophan. The D gene is left open where the match is weak. Clone size, where shown, is once, few, many, or a class for clones that have expanded.

j_call clone_size d_call v_call cdr3_aa cdr3_nt
TRBJ2-3 - - TRBV5-6 CASSFGGLNTQYF TGTGCCAGCAGCTTTGGGGGCCTGAACACGCAGTATTTT
TRBJ2-5 many - TRBV29-1 CSVGGNQETQYF TGCAGCGTTGGTGGGAACCAAGAGACCCAGTACTTC
TRBJ2-7 many - TRBV12-3/TRBV12-4 CASSSSYSYEQYF TGTGCCAGCAGCAGTTCATACAGCTACGAGCAGTACTTC
TRBJ2-1 many - TRBV29-1 CSAGQQIYNEQFF TGCAGCGCCGGACAGCAGATCTACAATGAGCAGTTCTTC
TRBJ2-1 - - TRBV4-1 CASSPDLRGGPNNEQFF TGCGCCAGCAGCCCCGACCTCCGCGGCGGACCTAACAATGAGCAGTTCTTC
TRBJ2-1 many TRBD1 TRBV3-1 CASSPTGERFLNEQFF TGTGCCAGCAGCCCGACAGGGGAAAGGTTTTTAAATGAGCAGTTCTTC
TRBJ1-5 few TRBD1 TRBV7-2 CASSPSRGGIQPQHF TGTGCCAGCAGCCCCTCCAGGGGGGGGATCCAGCCCCAGCATTTT
TRBJ2-7 - TRBD2 TRBV20-1 CSARRAGDSYEQYF TGCAGTGCTAGAAGGGCGGGAGACTCCTACGAGCAGTACTTC
TRBJ2-1 once - TRBV4-1 CASSLTARKTMKYNEQFF TGCGCCAGCAGCCTGACTGCTCGTAAGACCATGAAGTACAATGAGCAGTTCTTC
TRBJ2-3 - TRBD2 TRBV11-2 CASSIAGTSGRDTQYF TGTGCCAGCAGCATCGCCGGGACTAGCGGGAGAGATACGCAGTATTTT
TRBJ2-2 few - TRBV12-3/TRBV12-4 CASSLRLVSTGELFF TGTGCCAGCAGTTTACGACTAGTATCGACCGGGGAGCTGTTTTTT
TRBJ2-2 once TRBD1 TRBV7-6 CASSRGTVSSDTGELFF TGTGCCAGCAGCCGAGGGACAGTCAGTTCGGACACCGGGGAGCTGTTTTTT
TRBJ1-1 many - TRBV20-1 CSAPIETVMNTEAFF TGCAGTGCCCCTATTGAGACAGTCATGAACACTGAAGCTTTCTTT
TRBJ2-5 - TRBD2 TRBV9 CASSFSGTTQETQYF TGTGCCAGCAGCTTCAGCGGGACTACACAAGAGACCCAGTACTTC
TRBJ1-5 few TRBD1 TRBV4-1 CASSPLAGTGQPQHF TGCGCCAGCAGCCCCTTGGCAGGGACAGGTCAGCCCCAGCATTTT
TRBJ1-5 - - TRBV28 CASSTNQASNQPQHF TGTGCCAGCAGTACGAATCAGGCTAGCAATCAGCCCCAGCATTTT
TRBJ2-1 many - TRBV20-1 CSATRQSLPHEQFF TGCAGTGCCACCCGACAAAGCCTCCCCCATGAGCAGTTCTTC
TRBJ2-4 few TRBD2 TRBV20-1 CSARPNPAGRAKNIQYF TGCAGTGCTAGACCTAACCCGGCCGGGAGGGCCAAAAACATTCAGTACTTC
TRBJ2-2 few - TRBV5-1 CASSGQGTGELFF TGCGCCAGCAGCGGGCAGGGCACCGGGGAGCTGTTTTTT
TRBJ1-3 few TRBD1 TRBV13 CASSSGTGGNTIYF TGTGCCAGCAGCTCGGGGACAGGGGGAAACACCATATATTTT
TRBJ2-3 few TRBD1 TRBV2 CASSETGALSTDTQYF TGTGCCAGCAGCGAGACAGGGGCCCTTAGCACAGATACGCAGTATTTT
TRBJ2-1 - TRBD2 TRBV5-1 CASSFSGSPNNEQFF TGCGCCAGCAGCTTTAGCGGGAGTCCTAACAATGAGCAGTTCTTC
TRBJ2-7 - - TRBV2 CASSESELEQYF TGTGCCAGCAGTGAATCCGAGCTCGAGCAGTACTTC
TRBJ2-2 many TRBD2 TRBV5-1 CASSGGLEVSGELFF TGCGCCAGCAGTGGGGGACTAGAGGTATCCGGGGAGCTGTTTTTT
TRBJ2-1 many - TRBV11-2 CASSLESASRVANEQFF TGTGCCAGCAGCTTAGAGAGCGCTAGCCGGGTCGCCAATGAGCAGTTCTTC
TRBJ2-5 - - TRBV14 CASSQDSFQETQYF TGTGCCAGCAGCCAGGACAGCTTCCAAGAGACCCAGTACTTC
TRBJ1-2 few - TRBV5-5 CASSLFGETGYGYTF TGTGCCAGCAGCTTGTTTGGGGAAACGGGTTATGGCTACACCTTC
TRBJ2-7 many TRBD2 TRBV20-1 CSARDGGLAGGLYVEQYF TGCAGTGCTAGAGATGGCGGGTTGGCGGGAGGACTATACGTGGAGCAGTACTTC